This entry lists 3 T cell receptor beta chains sequenced from one sample in a study of T cells in Graves' hyperthyroidism and ophthalmopathy. There were TCR beta CDR3 regions amplified from RNA transcripts. First-round RT-PCR targeting the TCR CDR3 was performed with the HTBI primer set. TCRdb processed the multiplex PCR reads anew with MiXCR; each CDR3 protein has one entry. The table has fewer than 250,000 distinct CDR3 sequences, roughly 15% seen once. The specimen was blood. The receptor source for this set is a man aged 45-65 years with Graves' hyperthyroidism.

V gene TRBV7-8 combines with J gene TRBJ2-7, with a tentative D call TRBD1 (5 bases). The ends were cut back, 3 bases at V and 9 bases at J, with 18 bases in the middle. The CDR3 has 14 residues. Germline loops: CDR1 SGHVS, CDR2 FQNEAQ. Here the CDR3 reads CASSLTRQGPGQYF. CDR3 nucleotides: TGTGCCAGCAGCTTGACCAGGCAGGGTCCAGGGCAGTACTTC.

Comment on this clonotype: A much larger clone sits a single nucleotide away, making a read error possible. The chain has TRBV28 and TRBJ2-7; D is unresolved. CDR3 length equals 15 residues. Germline V lookup: CDR1 MDHEN, CDR2 SYDVKM. V lost 2 bases, J lost 0 bases, and 11 bases lay in between. CDR3 sequence (DNA): TGTGCCAGCAGTTTAGCCTCCGCAGACTCCTACGAGCAGTACTTC. Residues: CASSLASADSYEQYF.

This clonotype was counted many times. The genes are TRBV7-2 and TRBJ2-7, with D maybe TRBD1 (5 bases). The V end lost 10 bases, the J end lost 0 bases, and 13 bases lay between the germline ends. The germline V gene encodes CDR1 SGHTA and CDR2 FQGNSA. This CDR3 is built from 13 residues. CDR3 sequence (DNA): TGTGCCACCAGGGCCTCTAGCTCCTACGAGCAGTACTTC. Its protein is CATRASSSYEQYF.